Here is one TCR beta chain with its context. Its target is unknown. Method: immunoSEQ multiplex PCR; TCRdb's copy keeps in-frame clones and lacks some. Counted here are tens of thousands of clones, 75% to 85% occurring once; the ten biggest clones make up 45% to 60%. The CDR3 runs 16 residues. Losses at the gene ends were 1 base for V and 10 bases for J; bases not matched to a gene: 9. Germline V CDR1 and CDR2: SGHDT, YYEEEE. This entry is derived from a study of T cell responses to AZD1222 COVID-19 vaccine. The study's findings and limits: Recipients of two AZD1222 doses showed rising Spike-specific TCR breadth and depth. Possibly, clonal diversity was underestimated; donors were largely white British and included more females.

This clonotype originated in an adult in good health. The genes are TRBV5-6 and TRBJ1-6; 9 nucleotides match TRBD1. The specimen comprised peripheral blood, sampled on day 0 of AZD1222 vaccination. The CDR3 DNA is TGTGCCAGCAGCTTGCAGGGACAGGGAATAGGATCACCCCTCCACTTT. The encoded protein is CASSLQGQGIGSPLHF.